What follows are 24 T cell receptor beta chains derived from one specimen sequenced in a study of monozygotic twins with inflammatory bowel disease. Using the 5' RACE reads, TCRdb records one entry per CDR3 protein without DNA. The table counts approximately 330,000 distinct CDR3 sequences; roughly 2% lies in the top ten. The material sequenced was blood. These receptors came from a human donor with ulcerative colitis or Crohn's disease, or a healthy co-twin of an affected twin (not recorded which).

The rearrangement links TRBV4-1 to TRBJ2-3. From germline, CDR1 is MGHRA and CDR2 YSYEKL. This CDR3 is 14 amino acids long. The CDR3 protein is CASSQGRVRDTQYF.

The chain has TRBV29-1 and TRBJ2-1; the TRBD2 assignment by TCRdb is unverifiable without DNA. This CDR3 is built from 12 residues. Germline lookup yields CDR1 SQVTM and CDR2 ANQGSEA. CDR3: CSSSGYYNEQFF.

The chain couples TRBV9 to TRBJ2-7; no DNA is available, so the TRBD1 call from TCRdb remains unchecked. The CDR3 consists of 16 residues. Germline lookup yields CDR1 SGDLS and CDR2 YYNGEE. CDR3 in amino acids: CASSVGPGQAYYEQYF.

This chain connects TRBV3-1 to TRBJ2-4; TCRdb returns TRBD1, unconfirmable since there is no DNA. The CDR3 is 19 residues long. Germline-derived CDR1 and CDR2 are LGHDT and YNNKEL (reference sequence). The CDR3 sequence: CASSRGQGAADLAKNIQYF.

The rearrangement links TRBV12-3 or TRBV12-4 to TRBJ2-2; TCRdb's D call, TRBD2, is unchecked because there is no DNA. This CDR3 is built from 15 residues. The CDR3 sequence is CASSLGGLNTGELFF.

The CDR3 reads CARRGGRESGELFF. This rearrangement joins TRBV7-2 to TRBJ2-2; the D call from TCRdb, TRBD1, cannot be confirmed without DNA. Germline CDR1 SGHTA, CDR2 FQGNSA. This CDR3 has 14 amino acids.

V and J are TRBV28 and TRBJ2-3; TCRdb designates TRBD1, a call that cannot be tested without DNA. Germline V gene data show CDR1 as MDHEN and CDR2 as SYDVKM. The CDR3 is made up of 14 amino acids. The CDR3 sequence is CATKGAGGTDTQYF.

The chain is built from TRBV10-2 and TRBJ2-7; TCRdb's assignment of TRBD1 cannot be checked, as there is no DNA. CDR1 WSHSY and CDR2 SAAADI come from the germline V gene. CDR3 size: 14 residues. The CDR3 region is CASREGTGKTVQYF.

The chain couples TRBV27 to TRBJ2-7. The CDR3 extends over 13 amino acids. In germline, CDR1 is MNHEY, CDR2 SMNVEV (reference sequence). The CDR3 is CASSSLRSYEQYF.

The chain links TRBV5-1 to TRBJ1-1; TCRdb returns TRBD1, unconfirmable since there is no DNA. The CDR3 extends over 14 amino acids. Germline V CDR1 and CDR2: SGHRS, YFSETQ. CDR3: CASSVGQLNTEAFF.

The chain has TRBV6-2 or TRBV6-3 and TRBJ1-2. Germline assignment: CDR1 MNHEY and CDR2 SVGEGT. CDR3 length: 14 residues. The CDR3 protein is CASSYLGESYGYTF.

The chain is built from TRBV5-4 and TRBJ2-1; TCRdb selects TRBD1, and the lack of DNA leaves this call unchecked. Per germline, CDR1 SGHNT and CDR2 YYREEE (reference sequence). The CDR3 covers 13 residues. The CDR3 sequence is CASSLKGGEKQFF. Using reference TRBV5-4 and TRBJ2-1 for the parts outside the CDR3, the full variable domain is ETGVTQSPTHLIKTRGQQVTLRCSSQSGHNTVSWYQQALGQGPQFIFQYYREEENGRGNFPPRFSGLQFPNYSSELNVNALELDDSALYLCASSLKGGEKQFFGPGTRLTVL.

The chain combines TRBV10-3 with TRBJ2-5; TCRdb returns TRBD1, unconfirmable since there is no DNA. Looked up from germline, CDR1 is ENHRY and CDR2 is SYGVKD. CDR3 length: 15 residues. CDR3 amino acids: CAISEGQGAQETQYF.

J is TRBJ2-7 and V is TRBV21-1; TCRdb designates TRBD2, a call that cannot be tested without DNA. TRBV21-1 is designated a pseudogene. The CDR3 loop spans 14 amino acids. This chain's CDR3 is CASSKVAAGIEQYF.

CDR3 protein: CASSKLSLAEAFF. This sequence joins TRBV6-6 and TRBJ1-1. CDR3 size: 13 residues. Germline V CDR1 and CDR2: MNHNY, SVGAGI (reference sequence).

J is TRBJ2-2 and V is TRBV5-8; TCRdb designates TRBD2, a call that cannot be tested without DNA. The CDR3 consists of 15 residues. Germline assignment: CDR1 SGHTS and CDR2 YDEGEE. CDR3 sequence reads: CASSLRLAGAGELFF.

The chain links TRBV20-1 to TRBJ2-1. This CDR3 comprises 14 residues. Per germline, CDR1 DFQATT and CDR2 SNEGSKA (reference sequence). CDR3 region: CSARDPGLADEQFF.

V and J are TRBV18 and TRBJ1-2. The CDR3 has 14 residues. Germline V gives CDR1 KGHSH, CDR2 LQKENI. CDR3 region: CASSRSGTNYGYTF. The full variable domain, its missing parts supplied by reference TRBV18 and TRBJ1-2, is NAGVMQNPRHLVRRRGQEARLRCSPMKGHSHVYWYRQLPEEGLKFMVYLQKENIIDESGMPKERFSAEFPKEGPSILRIQQVVRGDSAAYFCASSRSGTNYGYTFGSGTRLTVV.

This rearrangement joins TRBV20-1 to TRBJ2-2; the D call of TRBD1 rests on TCRdb alone, since no DNA is present to check it. From germline, CDR1 is DFQATT and CDR2 SNEGSKA (reference sequence). This CDR3 comprises 14 residues. The CDR3 spells CSAPDGTLTGELFF.

The chain links TRBV21-1 to TRBJ2-5; the TCRdb D gene call, TRBD2, has no DNA to confirm it. TRBV21-1 constitutes a pseudogene. The CDR3 covers 17 residues. The CDR3 sequence: CASSKAAAREGRETQYF.

The chain couples TRBV4-1 to TRBJ1-1; TCRdb picks TRBD1, but there is no DNA to check that call. The CDR3 contains 15 residues. Germline CDR1 and CDR2: MGHRA and YSYEKL. CDR3 loop: CASSPGQYFNTEAFF.

The V call is TRBV20-1, the J call TRBJ2-7; absent DNA, TCRdb's TRBD2 call cannot be checked. The CDR3 totals 19 residues. Germline V gene lookup returns CDR1 DFQATT and CDR2 SNEGSKA (reference sequence). CDR3 residues: CSARAHLEGIAAFPYEQYF.

The V and J genes are TRBV5-1 and TRBJ1-1; no DNA is available, so the TRBD1 call from TCRdb remains unchecked. The CDR3 is 14 residues long. Germline CDR1 SGHRS, CDR2 YFSETQ. The CDR3 spells CASSYGGGEAEAFF.

The chain uses TRBV30 and TRBJ1-1. Germline CDR1 reads GTSNPN; CDR2 reads SVGIG (reference sequence). The CDR3 is made up of 13 amino acids. The CDR3 is CAWSADGRREAFF.